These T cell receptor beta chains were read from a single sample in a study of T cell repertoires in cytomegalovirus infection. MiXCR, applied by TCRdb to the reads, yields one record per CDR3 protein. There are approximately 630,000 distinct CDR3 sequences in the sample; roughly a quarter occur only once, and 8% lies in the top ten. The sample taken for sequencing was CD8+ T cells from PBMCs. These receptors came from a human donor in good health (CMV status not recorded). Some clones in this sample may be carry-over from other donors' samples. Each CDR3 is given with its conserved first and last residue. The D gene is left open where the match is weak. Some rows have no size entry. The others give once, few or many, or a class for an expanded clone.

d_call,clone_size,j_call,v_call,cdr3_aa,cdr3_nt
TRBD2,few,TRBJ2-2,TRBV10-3,CATEGREDTGELFF,TGTGCCACCGAAGGGAGGGAGGACACCGGGGAGCTGTTTTTT
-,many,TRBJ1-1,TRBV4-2,CASSQEGMNTEAFF,TGTGCCAGCAGCCAAGAGGGGATGAACACTGAAGCTTTCTTT
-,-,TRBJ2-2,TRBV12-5,CASGLSLDTGELFF,TGTGCTAGTGGTTTGTCACTTGACACCGGGGAGCTGTTTTTT
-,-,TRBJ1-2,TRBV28,CASSFGLVDTF,TGTGCCAGCAGTTTTGGGCTTGTGGACACCTTC
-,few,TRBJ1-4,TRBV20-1,CSARRTERKEKLFF,TGCAGTGCTCGCCGGACAGAGAGGAAGGAAAAACTGTTTTTT
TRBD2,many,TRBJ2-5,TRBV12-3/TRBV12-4,CASSHWTSGGEETQYF,TGTGCCAGCAGTCACTGGACTAGCGGGGGGGAAGAGACCCAGTACTTC
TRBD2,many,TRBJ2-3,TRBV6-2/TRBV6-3,CASSPTGGATDTQYF,TGTGCCAGCAGTCCGACGGGGGGAGCCACAGATACGCAGTATTTT
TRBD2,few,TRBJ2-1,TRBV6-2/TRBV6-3,CASRRTFSGGLSYNEQFF,TGTGCCAGCAGGAGGACATTTAGCGGGGGCCTGTCCTACAATGAGCAGTTCTTC
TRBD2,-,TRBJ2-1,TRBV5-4,CASSFGLAVNEQFF,TGTGCCAGCAGCTTCGGACTAGCCGTCAATGAGCAGTTCTTC
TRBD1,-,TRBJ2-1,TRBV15,CATSRTGQSFDEQFF,TGTGCCACCAGCAGAACGGGACAGAGTTTCGATGAGCAGTTCTTC
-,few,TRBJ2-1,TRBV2,CASSDPPAPYNEQFF,TGTGCCAGCAGTGACCCCCCAGCTCCCTACAATGAGCAGTTCTTC
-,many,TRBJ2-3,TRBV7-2,CASSSPRDSPEDTQYF,TGTGCCAGCAGCTCCCCCCGGGACTCCCCAGAAGATACGCAGTATTTT
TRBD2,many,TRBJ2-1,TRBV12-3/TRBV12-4,CASTPGLADEQFF,TGTGCCAGCACCCCGGGACTAGCGGATGAGCAGTTCTTC
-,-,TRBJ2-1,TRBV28,CASRRGSTVNEQFF,TGTGCCAGCAGGCGAGGGTCTACGGTGAATGAGCAGTTCTTC
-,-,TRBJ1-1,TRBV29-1,CSVEDLEAVNTEAFF,TGCAGCGTTGAAGATCTGGAGGCAGTGAACACTGAAGCTTTCTTT
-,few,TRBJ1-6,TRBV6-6,CASSHYALKNVNSPLHF,TGTGCCAGCAGTCACTACGCCTTAAAGAACGTCAATTCACCCCTCCACTTT